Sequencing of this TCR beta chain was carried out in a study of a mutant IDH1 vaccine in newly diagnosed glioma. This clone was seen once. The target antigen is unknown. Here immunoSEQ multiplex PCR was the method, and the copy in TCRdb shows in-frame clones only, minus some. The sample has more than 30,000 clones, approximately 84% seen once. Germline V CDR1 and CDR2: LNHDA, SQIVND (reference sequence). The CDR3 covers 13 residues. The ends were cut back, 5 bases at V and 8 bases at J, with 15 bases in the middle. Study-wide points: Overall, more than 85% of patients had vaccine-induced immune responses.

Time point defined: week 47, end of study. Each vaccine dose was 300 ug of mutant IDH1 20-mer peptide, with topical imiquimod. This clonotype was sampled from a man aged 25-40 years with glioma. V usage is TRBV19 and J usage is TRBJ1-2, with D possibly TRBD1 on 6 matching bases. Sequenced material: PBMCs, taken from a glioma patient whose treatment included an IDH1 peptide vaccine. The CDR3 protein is CASSEGGSGGYTF. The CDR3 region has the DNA TGTGCCAGTAGTGAGGGGGGCTCTGGAGGCTACACCTTC.